The 9 T cell receptor beta chains below come from one sample, sequenced in a study of PD-L1 blockade in urothelial cancer (dated by TCRdb to 2016 to 2017). The method behind the library was the immunoSEQ multiplex PCR assay. As stored in TCRdb, this immuneACCESS dataset retains in-frame rearrangements with V and J assigned. A fraction of the clones does not appear; measured against another copy, unresolved V genes explain less than half of the discrepancy, and the remainder lacks a known reason. For this sample there are about 52,000 clones; approximately 77% appear just once. The ten most abundant clones make up 3% to 4.5% of the sample. Specimen: PBMCs, collected around atezolizumab (anti-PD-L1) treatment. Every receptor here comes from a man aged 65 to 85 with urothelial cancer.

The chain couples TRBV28 to TRBJ1-2; D not resolved. CDR1 is MDHEN and CDR2 is SYDVKM in the germline V gene. Trimming removed 6 bases from V and 4 bases from J, with 9 bases in between. The CDR3 sequence is 12 residues long. CDR3 sequence reads: CASRSRLYGYTF. The CDR3, as DNA: TGTGCCAGCAGGTCCCGACTCTATGGCTACACCTTC.

This rearrangement joins TRBV9 to TRBJ1-2; D is uncertain. Germline-derived CDR1 and CDR2 are SGDLS and YYNGEE. V lost 0 bases and J lost 8, with 14 bases in between. The CDR3 spans 14 residues. CDR3 in amino acids: CASSVAGGSGGYTF. Written as DNA, the CDR3 is TGTGCCAGCAGCGTAGCTGGAGGGTCTGGGGGCTACACCTTC.

This clone was observed a handful of times. The chain carries TRBV7-9 and TRBJ2-3; 8 nucleotides agree with TRBD2. CDR1 is SEHNR and CDR2 is FQNEAQ in the germline V gene (reference sequence). There are 15 residues in the CDR3. V gave up 5 bases and J gave up 1 base; unmatched junction bases: 5. Here the CDR3 DNA reads TGTGCCAGCAGCCGGGGGGGCCCGGGCACAGATACGCAGTATTTT. Encoded protein: CASSRGGPGTDTQYF. The variable domain in full, completed from reference TRBV7-9 and TRBJ2-3, reads DTGVSQNPRHKITKRGQNVTFRCDPISEHNRLYWYRQTLGQGPEFLTYFQNEAQLEKSRLLSDRFSAERPKGSFSTLEIQRTEQGDSAMYLCASSRGGPGTDTQYFGPGTRLTVL.

The chain joins TRBV5-1 to TRBJ1-2; D gene ambiguous. The CDR3 contains 12 residues. Germline V gene data show CDR1 as SGHRS and CDR2 as YFSETQ. The V end lost 6 bases, the J end lost 7 bases, and 13 bases lay between the germline ends. Written as DNA, the CDR3 is TGCGCCAGCAACGCAGGAGGAACTGGCTACACCTTC. This translates into CASNAGGTGYTF.

Details on this clone: Other DNA sequences from this sample encode an identical CDR3 as well. This chain uses TRBV7-2 with TRBJ1-4, with D unclear. The length of the CDR3 is 16 residues. Germline V gene lookup returns CDR1 SGHTA and CDR2 FQGNSA. Deletions cut 0 bases from V and 3 bases from J, with 11 bases between. CDR3 bases: TGTGCCAGCAGCTTAGCGGTGAAGGGAGCTAATGAAAAACTGTTTTTT. The encoded protein is CASSLAVKGANEKLFF.

This rearrangement joins TRBV5-6 to TRBJ2-2, with 8 bases matching TRBD2. V lost 2 bases and J lost 5; bases outside the gene matches: 11. From germline, CDR1 is SGHDT and CDR2 YYEEEE. The CDR3 is 17 amino acids. The CDR3 region has the DNA TGTGCCAGCAGCTTTTGGGTCGCGGGAGGAGGGACCGGGGAGCTGTTTTTT. It yields the protein CASSFWVAGGGTGELFF.

The V call is TRBV7-2, the J call TRBJ1-3; D is unresolved. Germline-derived CDR1 and CDR2 are SGHTA and FQGNSA. V lost 4 bases and J 1 base, leaving 5 bases between the germline ends. CDR3 length: 13 residues. CDR3: CASSSSSGNTIYF. In DNA, the CDR3 is TGTGCCAGCAGCTCCAGTTCTGGAAACACCATATATTTT.

This clone has just a few counts. The V call is TRBV6-5, the J call TRBJ2-5, with TRBD1 matching 11 bases. Germline values: CDR1 MNHEY, CDR2 SVGAGI. Unmatched junction bases numbered 3, after V lost 2 bases and J lost 1 base. The CDR3 sequence is 16 residues long. The CDR3 sequence: CASSYAGTGGQETQYF. In nucleotides, the CDR3 is TGTGCCAGCAGTTACGCGGGGACAGGGGGCCAAGAGACCCAGTACTTC.

This CDR3 is CATGGLSDEQFF. The CDR3, as DNA: TGTGCCACAGGGGGGCTTTCCGATGAGCAGTTCTTC. V is TRBV10-3 and J is TRBJ2-1; TRBD1 is a possible D gene (7 bases). Germline CDR1 reads ENHRY; CDR2 reads SYGVKD. V lost 10 bases, J lost 8 bases, and 15 bases lay in between. The CDR3 contains 12 residues.